The sequence of this T cell receptor (beta chain) was determined in a study of blood T cell repertoires in COVID-19. Study-level information: Collection of acute and convalescent COVID-19 samples took place in the United States, Italy and Spain.

As originally analysed: Researchers report that nucleated cell counts were estimated from reference gene primer amplification. This table comes from immunoSEQ multiplex PCR, and its TCRdb copy is limited to in-frame clones, with some not included. The DNA gave D and trimming, while V, J and clone size come from that table. This sample yields 230,000 or so clones, of which about nine tenths are seen a single time; around 2.5% belongs to the top ten. The study drew participants aged about 18 to 89 years from approximately 23 US areas. Categorization into cohorts depended on clinical history that participants reported. The germline gives CDR1 KGHSH, CDR2 LQKENI. The V end was cut by 6 bases, the J end by 5 bases, with 11 bases between. This CDR3 contains 14 residues.

The receptor comes from a middle-aged woman with acute COVID-19. This rearrangement joins TRBV18 to TRBJ1-6; D remains unclear. Sequenced input: PBMCs or T cells enriched from blood (not recorded which). The CDR3: CASSPRVDNSPLHF. The CDR3, as DNA: TGTGCCAGCTCCCCTCGGGTAGATAATTCACCCCTCCACTTT.